These 19 T cell receptor beta chains originate from one sample sequenced in a study of control samples from healthy donors and cancer patients. Using immunoSEQ multiplex PCR, the repertoire was profiled, and TCRdb retains in-frame clones only, with some absent. The repertoire holds about 410,000 clones, with 75% to 95% as singletons. The specimen was PBMCs. The receptors were sampled from a man in his forties with head and neck cancer.

The J gene is TRBJ1-1, the V gene TRBV9, with TRBD1 matching 9 bases. The CDR3 covers 13 residues. V was pared by 4 bases and J by 6 bases, with 4 bases of the junction left unmatched. Germline V lookup: CDR1 SGDLS, CDR2 YYNGEE. The CDR3 reads CASSTRTGAEAFF. In DNA, the CDR3 is TGTGCCAGCAGCACCAGGACAGGGGCTGAAGCTTTCTTT.

J is TRBJ1-5 and V is TRBV5-6; D not certain. The CDR3 loop spans 16 amino acids. Deletions cut 3 bases from V and 3 bases from J, with 16 bases between. Germline V gene lookup returns CDR1 SGHDT and CDR2 YYEEEE. The CDR3 DNA sequence: TGTGCCAGCAGCTCCTCTATGGCCAGGCTCAATCAGCCCCAGCATTTT. Translating it yields CASSSSMARLNQPQHF.

This clone turned up a few times. The chain uses TRBV5-4 and TRBJ2-7; D may match TRBD1 or TRBD2 (5 bases each). The CDR3 spans 13 residues. Germline V CDR1 and CDR2: SGHNT, YYREEE (reference sequence). Trimming stripped 3 bases from V and 5 bases from J, with 12 bases between. The CDR3 nucleotides are TGTGCCAGCAGCTGGGGACCAGTCGACGAGCAGTACTTC. The encoded protein is CASSWGPVDEQYF.

The chain recombines TRBV7-2 with TRBJ1-2, with D perhaps TRBD1 (5 bases). The germline gives CDR1 SGHTA, CDR2 FQGNSA. CDR3 length equals 15 residues. Trimming left V 1 base short and J 8 bases short, with 17 bases between. CDR3 coding DNA: TGTGCCAGCAGCTTAGAAGCCAGGGTGGTAGAGGGCTACACCTTC. Its protein is CASSLEARVVEGYTF.

Turning to this clone: The junction shows a germline mismatch at one end, possibly a read error. This chain links TRBV7-7 with TRBJ2-2, with 8 positions matching TRBD1. The CDR3 runs to 15 residues. The germline gives CDR1 SSHAT, CDR2 FNYEAQ (reference sequence). CDR3 bases: TGTGCTAGCAGCTTATCACAGGGGGACACCGGGGAGCTGTTTTTT. It specifies CASSLSQGDTGELFF.

This chain joins TRBV28 and TRBJ1-5, with 11 bases identical to TRBD1. V gave up 6 bases and J gave up 2 bases; unmatched junction bases: 9. Germline lookup yields CDR1 MDHEN and CDR2 SYDVKM. The CDR3 covers 17 residues. The CDR3 reads CASRLQDRGRRNQPQHF. The CDR3 DNA reads as TGTGCCAGCAGGTTACAGGACAGGGGGCGTCGCAATCAGCCCCAGCATTTT.

This sequence joins TRBV12-3 or TRBV12-4 and TRBJ2-5, with TRBD2 matching over 9 bases. The CDR3 runs 13 residues. V lost 7 bases to trimming and J lost 4 bases; unmatched junction nucleotides: 4. For the CDR3, the DNA is TGTGCCAGCACCGAGACTAGCGGAGAGACCCAGTACTTC. Protein sequence: CASTETSGETQYF.

The chain joins TRBV7-2 to TRBJ2-5; tentatively, D is TRBD1 (6 bases). CDR3 length: 13 residues. Per germline, CDR1 SGHTA and CDR2 FQGNSA. Trimming cost V 5 bases and J 3 bases, with 10 bases left between them. As DNA, the CDR3 is TGTGCCAGCAGCGCTTACAGGGAAGAGACCCAGTACTTC. It specifies CASSAYREETQYF.

The chain uses TRBV19 and TRBJ1-6; 7 nucleotides align to TRBD1. The CDR3 loop spans 15 amino acids. V gave up 2 bases and J gave up 5 bases; unmatched junction bases: 3. CDR1 and CDR2 from the germline V gene are LNHDA and SQIVND (reference sequence). CDR3 sequence reads: CASSIMGTDNSPLHF. CDR3 coding DNA: TGTGCCAGTAGTATAATGGGGACAGATAATTCACCCCTCCACTTT.

V and J are TRBV28 and TRBJ2-2, with unresolved D. Germline lookup yields CDR1 MDHEN and CDR2 SYDVKM. The ends were cut back, 6 bases at V and 6 bases at J, with 17 bases in the middle. This CDR3 is 15 amino acids long. The CDR3 protein is CASRIFRVAAGELFF. As DNA, the CDR3 is TGTGCCAGCAGAATATTCCGGGTTGCTGCCGGGGAGCTGTTTTTT.

The chain employs TRBV3-1 (or the pseudogene TRBV3-2) and TRBJ1-6; D unclear. The length of the CDR3 is 14 residues. Germline V CDR1 and CDR2: LGHDT, YNNKEL (reference sequence). V lost 1 base to trimming and J lost 7 bases, with 8 bases between them. In nucleotides, the CDR3 is TGTGCCAGCAGCCAAGGGATTGGCAATTCACCCCTCCACTTT. As protein: CASSQGIGNSPLHF.

Only one count was recorded for this clone. This sequence joins TRBV19 and TRBJ1-2; the match to TRBD1 covers 7 bases. This CDR3 is built from 17 residues. CDR1 is LNHDA, CDR2 SQIVND, per germline (reference sequence). Unmatched junction bases numbered 17, after V lost 9 bases and J lost 1 base. In nucleotides, the CDR3 is TGTGCCAGGAGAAACAGGGGCGCATATCCATATAACTATGGCTACACCTTC. Its translation: CARRNRGAYPYNYGYTF.

The V gene is TRBV4-1, the J gene TRBJ2-7; no reliable D call. CDR3 length: 15 amino acids. Trimming took 2 bases from V and 3 from J, leaving 14 bases between them. Germline-derived CDR1 and CDR2 are MGHRA and YSYEKL. The CDR3 DNA sequence: TGCGCCAGCAGCCAACCGGGCCCGACGGGCTACGAGCAGTACTTC. Translating it yields CASSQPGPTGYEQYF.

Turning to this clone: Additional DNA sequences in this sample encode the identical CDR3. The chain carries TRBV9 and TRBJ2-5; 9 nucleotides align to TRBD1. Per the germline V gene, CDR1 is SGDLS and CDR2 is YYNGEE. V trimming: 0 bases; J trimming: 6 bases; junction bases outside the gene matches: 3. The CDR3 is 14 amino acids. CDR3 DNA: TGTGCCAGCAGCGTAGAGACAGGGGGAAAGACCCAGTACTTC. This sequence encodes CASSVETGGKTQYF.

This clone was seen only once. The rearrangement uses TRBV29-1 and TRBJ2-1, with no clear D. Trimming pared 2 bases from V and 7 bases from J, leaving 15 bases between. CDR3 length: 14 amino acids. Germline V lookup: CDR1 SQVTM, CDR2 ANQGSEA. Here the CDR3 reads CSVEISGVGNEQFF. The CDR3 DNA sequence: TGCAGCGTTGAAATCTCTGGGGTGGGGAATGAGCAGTTCTTC.

The chain is built from TRBV7-8 and TRBJ1-1; 8 bases fit TRBD1. The junction had 5 bases not matched to a gene; V was cut back by 2 bases and J by 6 bases. The V gene's germline CDR1 is SGHVS and CDR2 FQNEAQ. The CDR3 spans 14 residues. The CDR3 spells CASSLRQGAPEAFF. The CDR3 nucleotides read TGTGCCAGCAGCTTAAGGCAGGGGGCCCCTGAAGCTTTCTTT.

This clone was detected only once. This chain uses TRBV3-1 (or the pseudogene TRBV3-2) with TRBJ2-1; tentatively, D is TRBD1 (6 bases). Germline values: CDR1 LGHDT, CDR2 YNNKEL (reference sequence). The CDR3 is 14 residues long. Trimming left V 5 bases short and J 5 bases short, with 13 bases between. The CDR3 protein is CASSLVQGNNEQFF. The CDR3 DNA follows: TGTGCCAGCAGCTTAGTTCAGGGGAACAATGAGCAGTTCTTC.

The chain combines TRBV6-5 with TRBJ2-1; the D is unclear. Germline V gene sequence: CDR1 MNHEY, CDR2 SVGAGI. The CDR3 totals 15 residues. The V end lost 4 bases, the J end lost 6 bases, and 16 bases lay between the germline ends. DNA of the CDR3: TGTGCCAGCAGTTCTCTAGAGATCGTGGCCAATGAGCAGTTCTTC. Protein: CASSSLEIVANEQFF.

The chain couples TRBV6-6 to TRBJ2-1; possibly TRBD1 for D (5 bases). Deletions cut 5 bases from V and 0 bases from J, with 8 bases between. CDR1 and CDR2 (germline): MNHNY, SVGAGI (reference sequence). The CDR3 extends over 14 amino acids. This chain's CDR3 is CASSGQGSYNEQFF. The CDR3 DNA sequence: TGTGCCAGCAGTGGGCAGGGCTCCTACAATGAGCAGTTCTTC.